Presented here are 9 T cell receptor beta chains from one specimen sequenced in a study of monozygotic twins with inflammatory bowel disease. From its re-call of the 5' RACE reads, TCRdb lists each CDR3 protein once, without DNA. Its clone listing holds 310,000 or so distinct CDR3 sequences. The sample consisted of blood. These receptors originate from a human donor with ulcerative colitis or Crohn's disease, or a healthy co-twin of an affected twin (not recorded which).

This chain joins TRBV5-1 and TRBJ2-1; no DNA is available, so the TRBD2 call from TCRdb remains unchecked. CDR3 length: 19 amino acids. The germline CDR1 and CDR2 sequences are SGHRS and YFSETQ. The CDR3 here is CASNTGLNGLAGGMNEQFF.

This CDR3 reads CASSQDFLGGGTEAFF. The gene calls are TRBV4-3 and TRBJ1-1. Per germline, CDR1 LGHNA and CDR2 YSLEER. The CDR3 contains 16 residues.

The J gene is TRBJ2-4, the V gene TRBV12-3 or TRBV12-4; TCRdb's assignment of TRBD1 cannot be checked, as there is no DNA. The CDR3 runs to 18 residues. Here the CDR3 reads CASSSAPGLTTGGNIQYF.

The chain uses TRBV7-9 and TRBJ2-7; TCRdb selects TRBD1, and the lack of DNA leaves this call unchecked. CDR1 is SEHNR, CDR2 FQNEAQ, per germline (reference sequence). The CDR3 loop spans 13 amino acids. CDR3 region: CASSFARGGEQYF. The full variable domain, with the rest looked up from reference TRBV7-9 and TRBJ2-7, is DTGVSQNPRHKITKRGQNVTFRCDPISEHNRLYWYRQTLGQGPEFLTYFQNEAQLEKSRLLSDRFSAERPKGSFSTLEIQRTEQGDSAMYLCASSFARGGEQYFGPGTRLTVT.

The J gene is TRBJ1-1, the V gene TRBV6-1; TCRdb's assignment of TRBD1 cannot be checked, as there is no DNA. Germline-derived CDR1 and CDR2 are MNHNS and SASEGT. The CDR3 spans 16 residues. This CDR3 is CASSTRDRGRRTEAFF.

The V call is TRBV5-1, the J call TRBJ1-5; TCRdb's D call of TRBD1 is untestable without DNA. CDR3 length equals 15 residues. The V gene's germline CDR1 is SGHRS and CDR2 YFSETQ. CDR3 loop: CASSLAGTENQPQHF.

The V gene is TRBV15, the J gene TRBJ2-1. Germline CDR1 LNHNV, CDR2 YYDKDF (reference sequence). CDR3 length equals 16 residues. CDR3 region: CATSRDLSQRNNEQFF. The entire variable domain, with the rest obtained from reference TRBV15 and TRBJ2-1, is as follows: DAMVIQNPRYQVTQFGKPVTLSCSQTLNHNVMYWYQQKSSQAPKLLFHYYDKDFNNEADTPDNFQSRRPNTSFCFLDIRSPGLGDTAMYLCATSRDLSQRNNEQFFGPGTRLTVL.

The chain uses TRBV20-1 and TRBJ2-3; TCRdb lists TRBD1, though no DNA is available to test this call. Germline CDR1 and CDR2: DFQATT and SNEGSKA (reference sequence). This CDR3 is 14 amino acids long. The CDR3: CSAVGRQGSRPQYF.

The chain uses TRBV20-1 and TRBJ2-1; TCRdb picks TRBD2, but there is no DNA to check that call. CDR3 length: 14 amino acids. Germline V gene data show CDR1 as DFQATT and CDR2 as SNEGSKA (reference sequence). The CDR3 spells CSARSGLSTNEQFF.